The clone carrying this T cell receptor beta chain was recorded a few times. What it binds is not known. V shed 1 base and J shed 0 bases, with 12 bases lying between them. Germline V CDR1 and CDR2: LGHNA, YSLEER. The CDR3 is made up of 17 amino acids. The data belong to a study of cytomegalovirus exposure and HLA in healthy donors. Notes on the study in general: A later analysis showed TCR association rates differing by HLA locus, peaking at DRB1 and lowest at HLA-C. Per a later analysis, HLA-associated TCR beta chains showed more clonal expansion than other, equally common TCR beta chains.

The primer mix had 60 Vbeta and 13 Jbeta primers. The protocol was immunoSEQ multiplex PCR, while the TCRdb copy is restricted to in-frame clones and leaves out a portion. The data contain about 120,000 clones, about 78% of them singletons. Sequenced: PBMCs. The genes are TRBV4-3 and TRBJ1-4; the D is unclear. This clonotype was sampled from a woman aged 40 to 50 in good health and CMV-seropositive. The CDR3 region is CASSQASHTSTNEKLFF. CDR3 coding DNA: TGCGCCAGCAGCCAAGCCTCACACACCTCAACTAATGAAAAACTGTTTTTT.